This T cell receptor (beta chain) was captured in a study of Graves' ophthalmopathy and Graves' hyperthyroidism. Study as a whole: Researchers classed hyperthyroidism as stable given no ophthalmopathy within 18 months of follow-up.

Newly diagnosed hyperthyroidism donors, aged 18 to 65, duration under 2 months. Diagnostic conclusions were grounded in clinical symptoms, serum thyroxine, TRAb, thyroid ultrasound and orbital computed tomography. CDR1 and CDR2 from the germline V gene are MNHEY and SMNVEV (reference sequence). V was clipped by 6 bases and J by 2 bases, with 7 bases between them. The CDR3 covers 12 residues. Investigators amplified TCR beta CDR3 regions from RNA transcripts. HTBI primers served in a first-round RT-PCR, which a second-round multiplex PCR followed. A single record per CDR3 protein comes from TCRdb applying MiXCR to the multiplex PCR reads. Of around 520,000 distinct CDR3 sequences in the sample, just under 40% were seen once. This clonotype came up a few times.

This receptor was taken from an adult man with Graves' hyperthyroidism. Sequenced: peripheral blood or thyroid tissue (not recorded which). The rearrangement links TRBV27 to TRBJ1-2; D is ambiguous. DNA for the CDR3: TGTGCCAGCAGGGACCAAAACTATGGCTACACCTTC. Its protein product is CASRDQNYGYTF.